This T cell receptor beta chain was sequenced for a study of high-grade serous ovarian cancer treatment subgroups. Study-level background: Each sample yielded on average roughly 7,500 unique TCR beta rearrangements from roughly 15,000 reads.

CDR1 and CDR2 from the germline V gene are SGHAT and FQNNGV. Trimming took 4 bases from V and 0 from J, leaving 1 base between them. The CDR3 extends over 11 amino acids. The tumor samples were collected prior to definitive surgery or chemotherapy. About this clone: Its antigen is undetermined.

The method was immunoSEQ multiplex PCR; TCRdb's version includes in-frame clones alone and lacks a portion of them. The sample records approximately 8,900 clones, about 85% being singletons. Findings and caveats of the study: Clonal relatedness tracked neoantigen level, and by trend copy number and mutation load. Same-patient tumor repertoires overlapped at roughly 0.1 to 0.85; different patients barely overlapped. Spatial context was lost because tumors were sequenced in bulk.

The origin of this receptor is a human donor with high-grade serous ovarian cancer. Sequenced input: tumor tissue. The chain couples TRBV11-2 to TRBJ2-7; D is undetermined. In DNA, the CDR3 is TGTGCCAGCAGCTCCTCCTACGAGCAGTACTTC. As protein: CASSSSYEQYF.